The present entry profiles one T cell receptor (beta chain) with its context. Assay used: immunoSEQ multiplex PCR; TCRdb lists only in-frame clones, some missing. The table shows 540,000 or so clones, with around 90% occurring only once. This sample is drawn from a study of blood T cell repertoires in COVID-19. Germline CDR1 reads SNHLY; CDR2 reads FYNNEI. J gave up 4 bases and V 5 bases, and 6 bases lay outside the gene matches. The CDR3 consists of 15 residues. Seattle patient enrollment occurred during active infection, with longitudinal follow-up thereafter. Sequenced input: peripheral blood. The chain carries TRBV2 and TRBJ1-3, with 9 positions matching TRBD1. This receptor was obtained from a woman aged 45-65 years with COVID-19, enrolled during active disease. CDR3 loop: CASSRETGGGNTIYF. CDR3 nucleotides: TGTGCCAGCAGTCGAGAAACAGGGGGCGGAAACACCATATATTTT.